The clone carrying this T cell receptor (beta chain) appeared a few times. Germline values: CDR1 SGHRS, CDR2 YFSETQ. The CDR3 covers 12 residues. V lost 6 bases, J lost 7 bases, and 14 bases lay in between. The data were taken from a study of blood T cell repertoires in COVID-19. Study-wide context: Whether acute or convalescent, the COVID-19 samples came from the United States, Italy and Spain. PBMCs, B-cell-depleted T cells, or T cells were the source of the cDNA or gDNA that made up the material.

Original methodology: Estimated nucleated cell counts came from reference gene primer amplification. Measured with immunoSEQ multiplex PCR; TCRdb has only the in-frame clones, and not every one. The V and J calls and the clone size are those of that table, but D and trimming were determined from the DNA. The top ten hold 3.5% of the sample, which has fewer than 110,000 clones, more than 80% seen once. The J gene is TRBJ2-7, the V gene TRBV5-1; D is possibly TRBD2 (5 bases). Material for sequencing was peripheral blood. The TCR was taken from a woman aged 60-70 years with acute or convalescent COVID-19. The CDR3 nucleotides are TGCGCCAGCATGGCTAGCAGGAGGGAGCAGTACGTC. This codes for CASMASRREQYV.